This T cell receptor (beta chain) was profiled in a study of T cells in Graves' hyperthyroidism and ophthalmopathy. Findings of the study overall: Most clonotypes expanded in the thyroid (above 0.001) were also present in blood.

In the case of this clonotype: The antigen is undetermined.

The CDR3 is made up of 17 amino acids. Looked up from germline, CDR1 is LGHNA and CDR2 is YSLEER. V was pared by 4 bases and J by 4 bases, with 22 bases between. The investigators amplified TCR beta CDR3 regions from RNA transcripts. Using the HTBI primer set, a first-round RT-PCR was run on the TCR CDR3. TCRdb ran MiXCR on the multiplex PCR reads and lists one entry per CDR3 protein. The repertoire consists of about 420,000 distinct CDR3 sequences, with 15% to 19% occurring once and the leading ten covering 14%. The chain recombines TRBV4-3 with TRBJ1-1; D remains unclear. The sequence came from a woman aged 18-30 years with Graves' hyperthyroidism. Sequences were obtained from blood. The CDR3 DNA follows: TGCGCCAGCAGCCTGACGAGGGTCAGTCGCGAGAGCACTGAAGCTTTCTTT. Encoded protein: CASSLTRVSRESTEAFF.